This T cell receptor (beta chain) was retrieved from a study of radiation and T cells in renal cell carcinoma. General study findings and limits: Without pretreatment biopsies, baseline tumor clonotype presence was undetermined.

Germline CDR1 SGHDT, CDR2 YYEEEE. Trimming removed 4 bases from V and 4 bases from J; junction bases left unmatched: 2. The CDR3 spans 13 residues. Some clones are missing from TCRdb's copy, which holds only in-frame ones; the method was immunoSEQ multiplex PCR. The sample consists of 120,000 to 150,000 clones, approximately 90% of them appearing once. Note on this clone: The antigen is unknown.

As for time point: baseline pretreatment blood. Documented treatment: 15 Gy SBRT to primary tumor, nephrectomy 4 weeks later. The tumor was a clear cell renal cell carcinoma. The chain joins TRBV5-6 to TRBJ1-3; 7 nucleotides agree with TRBD1. The specimen was blood, collected from a patient whose treatment included radiotherapy and nephrectomy. The TCR comes from a woman aged 65 to 85 with renal cell carcinoma. CDR3 protein: CASSRGQGNTIYF. DNA of the CDR3: TGTGCCAGCAGCCGGGGACAGGGAAACACCATATATTTT.